A single sample is the source of the 11 T cell receptor beta chains below, sequenced in a study of blood T cell repertoires in COVID-19. Profiled with immunoSEQ multiplex PCR; TCRdb holds only in-frame clones, not every one. The sample has 150,000 to 200,000 clones; about 88% are singletons. The sequenced material came from peripheral blood. These receptors all stem from a woman older than 75 in a cohort sampled during active or convalescent COVID-19.

This chain connects TRBV6-2 or TRBV6-3 to TRBJ1-5; D is possibly TRBD1 (5 bases). From germline, CDR1 is MNHEY and CDR2 SVGEGT. Between the trimmed V and J ends, which lost 1 base and 4 bases, there was a span of 11 bases. CDR3 length equals 15 residues. In nucleotides, the CDR3 is TGTGCCAGCAGTTACTGGCAGGGAGGGAATCAGCCCCAGCATTTT. Amino acid sequence: CASSYWQGGNQPQHF.

The chain is built from TRBV11-2 and TRBJ2-3, with 7 bases that match TRBD1. The CDR3 is made up of 15 amino acids. The germline CDR1 and CDR2 sequences are SGHAT and FQNNGV. Trimming cost V 5 bases and J 5 bases; bases outside gene matches: 10. This CDR3 reads CASSPRTGVLDTQYF. CDR3 nucleotide sequence: TGTGCCAGCAGCCCCCGGACAGGAGTTTTAGATACGCAGTATTTT.

This clone was seen more than once but under ten times. This chain connects TRBV9 to TRBJ1-2; tentative D call: TRBD1 (6 bases). V lost 0 bases to trimming and J lost 7 bases, with 13 bases between them. The germline CDR1 and CDR2 sequences are SGDLS and YYNGEE. The CDR3 sequence is 14 residues long. The CDR3, as DNA: TGTGCCAGCAGCGTAGACACAGGGATTCGTGGCTACACCTTC. This encodes CASSVDTGIRGYTF.

The chain recombines TRBV5-4 with TRBJ2-1; D call uncertain. In germline, CDR1 is SGHNT, CDR2 YYREEE (reference sequence). Trimming took off 0 bases at V and 7 bases at J, with 14 bases between the two ends. This CDR3 comprises 15 residues. The DNA of the CDR3 is TGTGCCAGCAGCTTGGGCGGTAGTCTGTTTAATGAGCAGTTCTTC. This encodes CASSLGGSLFNEQFF.

This clone appeared once. The chain is built from TRBV5-8 and TRBJ1-2, with 12 bases matching TRBD1. Losses at the gene ends were 2 bases for V and 7 bases for J; bases not matched to a gene: 3. The germline gives CDR1 SGHTS, CDR2 YDEGEE. The length of the CDR3 is 14 residues. CDR3 bases: TGTGCCAGCAGCTTTGGGACAGGGGGCGCTGGCTACACCTTC. Protein: CASSFGTGGAGYTF.

Ten or more counts support this clone. The V gene is TRBV6-2 or TRBV6-3, the J gene TRBJ2-3, with 9 bases aligning to TRBD1. V was clipped by 6 bases and J by 3 bases; unmatched bases: 22. The CDR3 extends over 20 amino acids. Germline-derived CDR1 and CDR2 are MNHEY and SVGEGT. The CDR3 reads CASSRGGTGLGQGLTDTQYF. CDR3 nucleotide sequence: TGTGCCAGCAGCAGGGGGGGTACAGGATTGGGACAGGGTTTAACAGATACGCAGTATTTT.

The chain links TRBV4-1 to TRBJ2-1; TRBD2 might be the D (7 bases). The CDR3 has 16 residues. The V and J ends lost 3 bases and 6 bases respectively, with 18 bases between them. Germline CDR1 is MGHRA and CDR2 is YSYEKL. CDR3: CASSHGRGGLLNEQFF. DNA of the CDR3: TGCGCCAGCAGCCATGGTAGGGGGGGGTTACTCAATGAGCAGTTCTTC.

The gene calls are TRBV29-1 and TRBJ1-2, with TRBD1 as a possible D gene (5 bases). Trimming cost V 6 bases and J 4 bases, with 18 bases left between them. The germline gives CDR1 SQVTM, CDR2 ANQGSEA. The CDR3 is 14 amino acids. The CDR3 is CSVRQLGLGYGYTF. CDR3 bases: TGCAGCGTCAGGCAGTTGGGGCTTGGCTATGGCTACACCTTC.

This clone was picked up one time. V and J are TRBV19 and TRBJ2-3; D unresolved. From germline, CDR1 is LNHDA and CDR2 SQIVND (reference sequence). The V end was cut by 8 bases, the J end by 5 bases, with 14 bases between. The CDR3 runs to 13 residues. CDR3: CASATMAGDTQYF. In DNA form, the CDR3 reads TGTGCCAGTGCCACTATGGCTGGAGATACGCAGTATTTT.

The gene calls are TRBV11-2 and TRBJ1-2, with TRBD1 matching 9 bases. This CDR3 has 15 amino acids. V gave up 6 bases and J gave up 3 bases; unmatched junction bases: 8. CDR1 and CDR2 from the germline V gene are SGHAT and FQNNGV. This chain's CDR3 is CASRPGQGLDYGYTF. The CDR3 region has the DNA TGTGCCAGCAGGCCCGGACAGGGGCTTGACTATGGCTACACCTTC. The variable domain in full, completed from reference TRBV11-2 and TRBJ1-2, reads EAGVAQSPRYKIIEKRQSVAFWCNPISGHATLYWYQQILGQGPKLLIQFQNNGVVDDSQLPKDRFSAERLKGVDSTLKIQPAKLEDSAVYLCASRPGQGLDYGYTFGSGTRLTVV.

This chain links TRBV28 with TRBJ1-6; D may be TRBD1 (6 bases). V lost 5 bases to trimming and J lost 4 bases, with 15 bases between them. The CDR3 loop spans 16 amino acids. The germline V gene encodes CDR1 MDHEN and CDR2 SYDVKM. In DNA form, the CDR3 reads TGTGCCAGCAGTCCCGAGGGGGTTCCGTATAATTCACCCCTCCACTTT. Its protein is CASSPEGVPYNSPLHF.